One and the same sample provided the 16 T cell receptor beta chains below, sequenced in a study of T cell responses to AZD1222 COVID-19 vaccine (dated by TCRdb to the early 2020s). What this sample's time point label stands for: about 28 days (+/-7) after the second vaccine dose. Receptors were amplified or captured by the immunoSEQ multiplex PCR assay. The table was pulled from immuneACCESS by TCRdb, which kept in-frame rearrangements only. Such tables lose some clones; where checked, under half of the loss comes from unresolved V genes, and the rest has no known cause. The sample yields 50,000 or so clones; around 91% were counted once. The top ten hold 5.3% of the sample. This specimen was peripheral blood, taken 28 days after the second AZD1222 dose. These TCRs come from an adult who received the AZD1222 COVID-19 vaccine.

This clone was observed once. The genes are TRBV6-2 or TRBV6-3 and TRBJ1-6; no reliable D call. The V and J ends lost 2 bases and 12 bases respectively, with 17 bases between them. The CDR3 is 15 residues long. In germline, CDR1 is MNHEY, CDR2 SVGEGT. CDR3: CASSYHGSVSGPLHF. The CDR3 nucleotides read TGTGCCAGCAGTTACCACGGTTCCGTGAGTGGACCCCTCCACTTT.

On this clone itself: The conserved phenylalanine or tryptophan normally closing the CDR3 is absent here, so this likely arose from a read error. It is unclear where the CDR3 begins or ends on the DNA, so no DNA is shown, and the CDR3 is as TCRdb lists it. The V call is TRBV6-5, the J call TRBJ2-7; the table's TRBD2 call for D was not verified on the DNA. The CDR3 is 14 residues long, ends included. In germline, CDR1 is MNHEY, CDR2 SVGAGI. The CDR3 is CASSYGLAGATWVL.

This chain links TRBV29-1 with TRBJ2-7; 11 nucleotides agree with TRBD1. The junction had 3 bases not matched to a gene; V was cut back by 5 bases and J by 3 bases. Germline V CDR1 and CDR2: SQVTM, ANQGSEA. The CDR3 runs 13 residues. Here the CDR3 DNA reads TGCAGCGTTCTGGGGACAGGGGGCTACGAGCAGTACTTC. Encoded protein: CSVLGTGGYEQYF.

The V call is TRBV12-3 or TRBV12-4, the J call TRBJ2-5, with a weak D call TRBD2 (5 bases). CDR3 length equals 12 residues. Trimming took 3 bases from V and 8 from J, leaving 10 bases between them. The DNA for the CDR3 is TGTGCCAGCAGTTTTGAGGGCCTTACCCAGTACTTC. This gives the protein CASSFEGLTQYF.

Notes on this clone: Mismatch with germline at one junction end may stem from a read error. The chain joins TRBV6-5 to TRBJ1-1; D is ambiguous. Looked up from germline, CDR1 is MNHEY and CDR2 is SVGAGI. The CDR3 is 11 residues long. This CDR3 reads CASSQNAEAFF. In DNA form, the CDR3 reads TGTGCCAGCAGTCAGAACGCTGAAGCTTTCTTT.

The CDR3 DNA reads as TGTGCCAGCAGCTTAGCGACCTACAGGGGATCTGGAAACACCATATATTTT. Protein: CASSLATYRGSGNTIYF. The chain employs TRBV7-9 and TRBJ1-3, with 7 bases that match TRBD1. Germline CDR1 reads SEHNR; CDR2 reads FQNEAQ (reference sequence). The CDR3 contains 17 residues. Losses at the gene ends were 0 bases for V and 1 base for J; bases not matched to a gene: 6.

This chain uses TRBV5-4 with TRBJ1-2; a possible D gene is TRBD1 (6 bases). V lost 0 bases and J lost 5, with 8 bases in between. The CDR3 loop spans 13 amino acids. Germline V lookup: CDR1 SGHNT, CDR2 YYREEE (reference sequence). The CDR3 bases are TGTGCCAGCAGCTTGGACAGGGTATATGGCTACACCTTC. Translated: CASSLDRVYGYTF.

The chain uses TRBV11-2 and TRBJ2-7, with D maybe TRBD1 (6 bases). V was clipped by 1 base and J by 7 bases, with 17 bases between them. The CDR3 runs 15 residues. Per the germline V gene, CDR1 is SGHAT and CDR2 is FQNNGV. Here the CDR3 reads CASSLGGGPAGEQYF. The DNA for the CDR3 is TGTGCCAGCAGCTTAGGTGGGGGCCCCGCCGGGGAGCAGTACTTC.

CDR3 bases: TGCAGTGCCGGGTCTAACTATGGCTACACCTTC. As protein: CSAGSNYGYTF. The rearrangement joins TRBV20-1 to TRBJ1-2; D is unresolved. The CDR3 contains 11 residues. Looked up from germline, CDR1 is DFQATT and CDR2 is SNEGSKA (reference sequence). With 6 bases removed from V and 0 bases from J, the gap between germline ends came to 5 bases.

A few counts support this clone. The chain joins TRBV5-4 to TRBJ2-2; D gene unclear. CDR1 SGHNT and CDR2 YYREEE come from the germline V gene (reference sequence). The V end was cut by 4 bases, the J end by 6 bases, with 7 bases between. This CDR3 region has 12 residues. This CDR3 is CASSPESGELFF. DNA of the CDR3: TGTGCCAGCAGCCCCGAGTCCGGGGAGCTGTTTTTT.

The chain joins TRBV9 to TRBJ2-5; no clear D gene. The CDR3 runs 15 residues. Germline assignment: CDR1 SGDLS and CDR2 YYNGEE. V was pared by 0 bases and J by 1 base, with 10 bases between. The CDR3 is CASSVVAGFQETQYF. CDR3 sequence (DNA): TGTGCCAGCAGCGTAGTTGCCGGCTTCCAAGAGACCCAGTACTTC.

This rearrangement joins TRBV6-5 to TRBJ2-1, with TRBD2 as a possible D gene (6 bases). Trimming removed 0 bases from V and 5 bases from J, with 11 bases in between. Per the germline V gene, CDR1 is MNHEY and CDR2 is SVGAGI. This CDR3 contains 15 residues. CDR3 protein: CASSYSLATNNEQFF. The DNA for the CDR3 is TGTGCCAGCAGTTACTCCCTAGCGACGAACAATGAGCAGTTCTTC.

This clone has a single count. In nucleotides, the CDR3 is TGCGCCAGCAGCTTGGGGGAGTTGTGGGATACGCAGTATTTT. The encoded protein is CASSLGELWDTQYF. The chain recombines TRBV5-1 with TRBJ2-3; maybe TRBD2 (5 bases). The germline V gene has CDR1 SGHRS and CDR2 YFSETQ. The CDR3 loop spans 14 amino acids. Trimming shortened V by 0 bases and J by 6 bases, and 11 bases separated the two germline ends.

The chain joins TRBV4-1 to TRBJ2-7; maybe TRBD1 (6 bases). The V end lost 1 base, the J end lost 4 bases, and 11 bases lay between the germline ends. This CDR3 is 14 amino acids long. The germline CDR1 and CDR2 sequences are MGHRA and YSYEKL. The CDR3 region is CASSQGRDIYEQYF. In DNA, the CDR3 is TGCGCCAGCAGCCAAGGCCGGGACATTTACGAGCAGTACTTC.

V usage is TRBV2 and J usage is TRBJ2-7, with D unclear. This CDR3 has 13 residues. Trimming left V 5 bases short and J 4 bases short, with 12 bases between. In germline, CDR1 is SNHLY, CDR2 FYNNEI. The CDR3 here is CASSLLRDYEQYF. CDR3 nucleotides: TGTGCCAGCAGTCTTCTAAGGGATTACGAGCAGTACTTC.

The chain links TRBV6-2 or TRBV6-3 to TRBJ2-7; 8 bases line up with TRBD1. Per the germline V gene, CDR1 is MNHEY and CDR2 is SVGEGT. There are 14 residues in the CDR3. Trimming at V came to 5 bases and at J to 4 bases, leaving 7 bases not matched to a gene. The CDR3 reads CASSLRQGHYEQYF. As DNA, the CDR3 is TGTGCCAGCAGTCTGAGACAGGGGCATTACGAGCAGTACTTC.